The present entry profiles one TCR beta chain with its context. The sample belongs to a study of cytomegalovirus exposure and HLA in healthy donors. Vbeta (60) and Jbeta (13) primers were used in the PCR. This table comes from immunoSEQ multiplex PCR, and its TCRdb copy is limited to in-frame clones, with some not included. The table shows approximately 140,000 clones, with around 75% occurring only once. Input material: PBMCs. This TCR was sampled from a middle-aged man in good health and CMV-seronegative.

The CDR3 bases are TGCGCCACGACGCCGGGGACAGGGGCGACCGGGGAGCTGTTTTTT. Its translation: CATTPGTGATGELFF. The chain employs TRBV5-1 and TRBJ2-2; 10 bases are a match to TRBD1. The germline V gene encodes CDR1 SGHRS and CDR2 YFSETQ. V was clipped by 9 bases and J by 5 bases; unmatched bases: 10. The CDR3 loop spans 15 amino acids.